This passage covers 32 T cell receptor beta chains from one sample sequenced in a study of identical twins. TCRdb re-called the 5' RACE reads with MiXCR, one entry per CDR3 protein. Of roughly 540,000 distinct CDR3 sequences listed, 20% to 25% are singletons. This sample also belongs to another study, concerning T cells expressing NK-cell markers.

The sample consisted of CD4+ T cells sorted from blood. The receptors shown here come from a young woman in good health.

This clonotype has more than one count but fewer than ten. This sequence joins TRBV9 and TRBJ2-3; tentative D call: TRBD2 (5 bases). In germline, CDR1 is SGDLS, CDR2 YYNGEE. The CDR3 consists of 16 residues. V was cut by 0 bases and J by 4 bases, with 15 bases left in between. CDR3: CASSVGASTRADTQYF. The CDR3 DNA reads TGTGCCAGCAGCGTAGGGGCTAGCACCCGGGCAGATACGCAGTATTTT.

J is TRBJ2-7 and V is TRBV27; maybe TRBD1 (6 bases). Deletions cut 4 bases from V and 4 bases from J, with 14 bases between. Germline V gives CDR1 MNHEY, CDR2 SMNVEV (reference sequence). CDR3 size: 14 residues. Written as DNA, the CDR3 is TGTGCCAGCAGTTCCCCCTTCAGGGGATACGAGCAGTACTTC. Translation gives CASSSPFRGYEQYF.

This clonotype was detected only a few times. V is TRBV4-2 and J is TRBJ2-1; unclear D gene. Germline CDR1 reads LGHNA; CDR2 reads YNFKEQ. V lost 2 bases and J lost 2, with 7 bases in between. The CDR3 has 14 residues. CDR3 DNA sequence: TGTGCCAGCAGCCAAATCCTAGCCTACAATGAGCAGTTCTTC. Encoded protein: CASSQILAYNEQFF.

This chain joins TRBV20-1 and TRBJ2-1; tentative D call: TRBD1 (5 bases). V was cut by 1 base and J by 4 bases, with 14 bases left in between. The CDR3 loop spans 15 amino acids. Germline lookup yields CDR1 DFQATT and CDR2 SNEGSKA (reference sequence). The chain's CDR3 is CSARARQGKYNEQFF. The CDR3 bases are TGCAGTGCTAGAGCACGGCAGGGAAAATACAATGAGCAGTTCTTC.

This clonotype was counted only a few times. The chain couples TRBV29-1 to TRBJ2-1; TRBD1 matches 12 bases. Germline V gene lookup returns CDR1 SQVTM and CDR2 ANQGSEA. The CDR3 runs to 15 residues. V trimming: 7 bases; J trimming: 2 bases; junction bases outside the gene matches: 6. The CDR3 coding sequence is TGCAGCGGGGGTGGGACAGGGGGCGCCTACAATGAGCAGTTCTTC. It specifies CSGGGTGGAYNEQFF.

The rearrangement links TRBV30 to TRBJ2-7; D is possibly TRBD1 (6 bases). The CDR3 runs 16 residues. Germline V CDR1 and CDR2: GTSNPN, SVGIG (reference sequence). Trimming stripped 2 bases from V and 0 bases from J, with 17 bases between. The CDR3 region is CAWSPTGLGNSYEQYF. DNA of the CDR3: TGTGCCTGGAGTCCTACAGGGTTGGGAAACTCCTACGAGCAGTACTTC.

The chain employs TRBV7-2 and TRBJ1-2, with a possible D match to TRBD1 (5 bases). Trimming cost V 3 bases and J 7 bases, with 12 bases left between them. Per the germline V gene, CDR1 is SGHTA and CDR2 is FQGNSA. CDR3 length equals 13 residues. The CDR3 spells CASSFRDPPGYTF. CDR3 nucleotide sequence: TGTGCCAGCAGCTTCCGGGACCCTCCTGGCTACACCTTC. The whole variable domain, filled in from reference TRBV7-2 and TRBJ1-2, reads GAGVSQSPSNKVTEKGKDVELRCDPISGHTALYWYRQSLGQGLEFLIYFQGNSAPDKSGLPSDRFSAERTGGSVSTLTIQRTQQEDSAVYLCASSFRDPPGYTFGSGTRLTVV.

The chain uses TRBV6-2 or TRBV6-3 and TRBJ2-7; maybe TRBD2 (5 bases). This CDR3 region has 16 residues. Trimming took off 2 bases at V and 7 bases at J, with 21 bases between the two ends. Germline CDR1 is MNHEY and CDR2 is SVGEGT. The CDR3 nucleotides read TGTGCCAGCAGTTACGCGGTGTTACGAGGGAGACGGGAGCAGTACTTC. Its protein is CASSYAVLRGRREQYF.

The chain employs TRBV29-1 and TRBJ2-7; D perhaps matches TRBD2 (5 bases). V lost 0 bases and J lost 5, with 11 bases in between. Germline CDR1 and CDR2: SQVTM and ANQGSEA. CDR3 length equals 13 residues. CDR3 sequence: CSVEEGRRNEQYF. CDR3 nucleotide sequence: TGCAGCGTTGAAGAAGGGAGACGGAACGAGCAGTACTTC.

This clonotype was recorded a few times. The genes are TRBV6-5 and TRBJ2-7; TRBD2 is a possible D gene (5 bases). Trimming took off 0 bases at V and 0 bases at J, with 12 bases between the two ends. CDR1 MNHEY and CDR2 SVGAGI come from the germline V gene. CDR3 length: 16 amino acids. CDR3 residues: CASSYSGAVSSYEQYF. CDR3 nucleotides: TGTGCCAGCAGTTACTCGGGAGCGGTAAGCTCCTACGAGCAGTACTTC.

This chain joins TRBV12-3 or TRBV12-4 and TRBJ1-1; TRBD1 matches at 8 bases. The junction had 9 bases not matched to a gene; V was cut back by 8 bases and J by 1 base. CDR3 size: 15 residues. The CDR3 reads CASGEDRGKNTEAFF. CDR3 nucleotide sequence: TGTGCCAGCGGTGAAGACAGGGGAAAGAACACTGAAGCTTTCTTT.

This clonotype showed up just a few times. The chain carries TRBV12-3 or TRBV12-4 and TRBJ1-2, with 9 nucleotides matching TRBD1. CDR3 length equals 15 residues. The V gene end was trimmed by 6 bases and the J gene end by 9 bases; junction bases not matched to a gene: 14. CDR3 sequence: CASSFYAGTGKSYTF. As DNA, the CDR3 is TGTGCCAGCAGCTTCTATGCCGGGACAGGGAAAAGCTACACCTTC.

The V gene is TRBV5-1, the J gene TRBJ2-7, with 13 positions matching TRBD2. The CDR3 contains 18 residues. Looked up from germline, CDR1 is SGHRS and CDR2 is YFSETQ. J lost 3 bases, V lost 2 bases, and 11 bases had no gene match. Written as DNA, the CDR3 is TGCGCCAGCAGCTTCCTAATCCCGGGACTAGCGGGGCACTACGAGCAGTACTTC. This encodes CASSFLIPGLAGHYEQYF.

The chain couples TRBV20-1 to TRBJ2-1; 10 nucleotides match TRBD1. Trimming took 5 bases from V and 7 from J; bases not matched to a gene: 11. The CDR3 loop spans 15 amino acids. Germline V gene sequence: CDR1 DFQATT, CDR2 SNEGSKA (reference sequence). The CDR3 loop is CSASGGQGVLNEQFF. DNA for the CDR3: TGCAGTGCTTCGGGTGGACAGGGGGTATTGAATGAGCAGTTCTTC.

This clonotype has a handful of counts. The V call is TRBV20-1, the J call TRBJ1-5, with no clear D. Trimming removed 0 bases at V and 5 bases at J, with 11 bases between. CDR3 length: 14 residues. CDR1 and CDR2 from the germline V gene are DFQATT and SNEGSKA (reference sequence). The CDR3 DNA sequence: TGCAGTGCTAGAGAGGCAGTTCCCTATCAGCCCCAGCATTTT. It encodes CSAREAVPYQPQHF.

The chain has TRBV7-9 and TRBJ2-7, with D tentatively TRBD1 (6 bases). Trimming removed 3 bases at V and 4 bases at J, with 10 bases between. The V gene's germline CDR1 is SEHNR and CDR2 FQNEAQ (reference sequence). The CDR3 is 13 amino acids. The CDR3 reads CASSFTGQYEQYF. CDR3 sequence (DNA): TGTGCCAGCAGCTTCACAGGGCAATACGAGCAGTACTTC.

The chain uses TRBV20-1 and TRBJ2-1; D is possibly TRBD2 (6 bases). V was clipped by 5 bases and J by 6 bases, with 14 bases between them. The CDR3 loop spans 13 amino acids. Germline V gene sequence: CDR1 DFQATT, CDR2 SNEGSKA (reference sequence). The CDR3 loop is CSARRPGVNEQFF. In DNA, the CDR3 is TGCAGTGCTCGACGCCCGGGAGTCAATGAGCAGTTCTTC.

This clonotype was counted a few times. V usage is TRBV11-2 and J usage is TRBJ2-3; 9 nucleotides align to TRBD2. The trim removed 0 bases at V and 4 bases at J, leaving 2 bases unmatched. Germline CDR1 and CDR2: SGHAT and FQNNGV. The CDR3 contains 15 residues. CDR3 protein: CASSLEREGSDTQYF. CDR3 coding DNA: TGTGCCAGCAGCTTAGAGCGGGAGGGATCAGATACGCAGTATTTT.

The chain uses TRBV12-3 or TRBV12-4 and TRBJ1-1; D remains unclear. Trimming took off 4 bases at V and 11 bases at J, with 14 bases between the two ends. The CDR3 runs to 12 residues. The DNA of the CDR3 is TGTGCCAGCAGTTCCCAGGAATTGTGGGCTTTCTTT. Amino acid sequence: CASSSQELWAFF.

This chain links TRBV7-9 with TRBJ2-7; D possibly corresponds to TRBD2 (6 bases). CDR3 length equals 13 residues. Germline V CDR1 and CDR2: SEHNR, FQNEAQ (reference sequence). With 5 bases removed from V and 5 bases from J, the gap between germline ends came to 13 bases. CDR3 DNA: TGTGCCAGCAGCGCGACTAGGTACGACGAGCAGTACTTC. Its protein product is CASSATRYDEQYF.

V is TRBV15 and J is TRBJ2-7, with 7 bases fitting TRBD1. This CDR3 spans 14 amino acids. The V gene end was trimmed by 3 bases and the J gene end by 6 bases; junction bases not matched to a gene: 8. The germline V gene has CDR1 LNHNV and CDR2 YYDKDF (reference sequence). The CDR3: CATSRGQWSGEQYF. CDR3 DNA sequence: TGTGCCACCAGCAGGGGACAGTGGTCGGGCGAGCAGTACTTC.

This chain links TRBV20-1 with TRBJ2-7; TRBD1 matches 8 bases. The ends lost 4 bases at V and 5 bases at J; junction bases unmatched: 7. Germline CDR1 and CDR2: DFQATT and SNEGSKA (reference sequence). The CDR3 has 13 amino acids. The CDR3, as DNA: TGCAGTGCTACCTGGACAGGGAGTCACGAGCAGTACTTC. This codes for CSATWTGSHEQYF.

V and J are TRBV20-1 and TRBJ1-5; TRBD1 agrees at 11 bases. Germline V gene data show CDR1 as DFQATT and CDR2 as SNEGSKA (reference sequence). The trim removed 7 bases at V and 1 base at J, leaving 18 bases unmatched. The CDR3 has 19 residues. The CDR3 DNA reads TGCAGTGGGAGAGGCTCCGGGACAGGGGGGGTCCCGAGCAATCAGCCCCAGCATTTT. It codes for CSGRGSGTGGVPSNQPQHF.

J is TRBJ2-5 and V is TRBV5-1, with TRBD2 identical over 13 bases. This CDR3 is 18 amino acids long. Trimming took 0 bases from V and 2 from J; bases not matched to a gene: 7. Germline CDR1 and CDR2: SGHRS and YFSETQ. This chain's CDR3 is CASSLGGLAGALQETQYF. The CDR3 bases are TGCGCCAGCAGCTTGGGAGGACTAGCGGGGGCCCTGCAAGAGACCCAGTACTTC.

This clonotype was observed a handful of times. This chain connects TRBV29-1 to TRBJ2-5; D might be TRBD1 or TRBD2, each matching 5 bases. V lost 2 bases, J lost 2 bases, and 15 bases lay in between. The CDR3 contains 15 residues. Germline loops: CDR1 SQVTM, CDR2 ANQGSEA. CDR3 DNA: TGCAGCGTTGAATTTGGGACGGAGAGTCAAGAGACCCAGTACTTC. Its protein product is CSVEFGTESQETQYF.

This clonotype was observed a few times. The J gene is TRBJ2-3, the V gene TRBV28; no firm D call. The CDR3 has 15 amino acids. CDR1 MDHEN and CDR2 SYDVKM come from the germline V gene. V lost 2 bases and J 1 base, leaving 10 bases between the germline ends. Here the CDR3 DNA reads TGTGCCAGCAGTTTACGCCCCGAAGGCACAGATACGCAGTATTTT. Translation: CASSLRPEGTDTQYF. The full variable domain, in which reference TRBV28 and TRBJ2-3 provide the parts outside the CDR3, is DVKVTQSSRYLVKRTGEKVFLECVQDMDHENMFWYRQDPGLGLRLIYFSYDVKMKEKGDIPEGYSVSREKKERFSLILESASTNQTSMYLCASSLRPEGTDTQYFGPGTRLTVL.

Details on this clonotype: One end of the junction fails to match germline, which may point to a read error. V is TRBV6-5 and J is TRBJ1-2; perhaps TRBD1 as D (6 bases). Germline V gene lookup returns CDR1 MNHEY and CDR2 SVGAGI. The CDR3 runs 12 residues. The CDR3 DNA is TGTGCCAGCAGTCGTTCACCGGGACAAGTCGCCTTC. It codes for CASSRSPGQVAF.

The CDR3 DNA reads as TGTGCCAGCAGTCCCCGACCAGCCCAGAGCATTCAGTACTTC. Its translation: CASSPRPAQSIQYF. V is TRBV6-2 or TRBV6-3 and J is TRBJ2-4; the D is unclear. The length of the CDR3 is 14 residues. The germline gives CDR1 MNHEY, CDR2 SVGEGT. Trimming took 5 bases from V and 9 from J, leaving 17 bases between them.

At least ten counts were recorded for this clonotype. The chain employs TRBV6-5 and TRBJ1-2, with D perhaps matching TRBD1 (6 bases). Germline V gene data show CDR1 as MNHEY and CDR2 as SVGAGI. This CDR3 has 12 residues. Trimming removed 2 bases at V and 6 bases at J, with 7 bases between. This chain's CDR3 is CASSYRGNGYTF. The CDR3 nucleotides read TGTGCCAGCAGTTACAGGGGGAATGGCTACACCTTC.

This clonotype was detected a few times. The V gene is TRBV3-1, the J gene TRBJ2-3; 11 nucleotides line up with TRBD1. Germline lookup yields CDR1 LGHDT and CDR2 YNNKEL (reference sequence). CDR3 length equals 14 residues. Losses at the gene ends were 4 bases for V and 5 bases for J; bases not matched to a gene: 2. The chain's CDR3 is CASSRGQGGDTQYF. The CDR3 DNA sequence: TGTGCCAGCAGCCGGGGACAGGGGGGAGATACGCAGTATTTT.

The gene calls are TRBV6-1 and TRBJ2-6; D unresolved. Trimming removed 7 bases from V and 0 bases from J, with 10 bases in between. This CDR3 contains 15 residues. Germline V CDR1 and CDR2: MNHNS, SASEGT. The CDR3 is CASTSGSSGANVLTF. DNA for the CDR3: TGTGCCAGCACAAGTGGAAGCTCTGGGGCCAACGTCCTGACTTTC.

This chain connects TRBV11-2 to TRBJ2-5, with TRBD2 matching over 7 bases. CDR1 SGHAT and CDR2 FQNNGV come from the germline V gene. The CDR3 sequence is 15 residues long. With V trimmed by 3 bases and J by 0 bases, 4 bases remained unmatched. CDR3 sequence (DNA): TGTGCCAGCAGCTTTCGCACTAGCGACCAAGAGACCCAGTACTTC. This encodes CASSFRTSDQETQYF.